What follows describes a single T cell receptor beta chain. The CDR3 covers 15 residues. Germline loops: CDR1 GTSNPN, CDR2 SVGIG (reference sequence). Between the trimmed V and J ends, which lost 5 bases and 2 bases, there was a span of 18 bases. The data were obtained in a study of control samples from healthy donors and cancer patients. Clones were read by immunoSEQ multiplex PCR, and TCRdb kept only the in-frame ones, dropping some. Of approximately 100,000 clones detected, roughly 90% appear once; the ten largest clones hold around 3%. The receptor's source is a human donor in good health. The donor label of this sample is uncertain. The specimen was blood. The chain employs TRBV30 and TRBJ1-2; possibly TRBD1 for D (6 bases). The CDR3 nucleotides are TGTGCCTGGGCTGCGGCAGGGGCGACAAACTATGGCTACACCTTC. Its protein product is CAWAAAGATNYGYTF.